These 28 T cell receptor beta chains originate from one sample sequenced in a study of low-dose radiotherapy and immunotherapy resistance in tumors (dated by TCRdb to between 2021 and 2024). The sequencer was an Illumina HiSeq 2500. First-strand cDNA was synthesized with Superscript III and a set of TRAV- and TRBV-specific primers, covering both TCRalpha and TCRbeta chains. TCRs were amplified with Phusion for 15 to 20 PCR cycles using a constant-region primer together with the adapter attached to the V primers. The public reads were quality trimmed at Q25 with fastp and then assembled into clones with MiXCR by TCRdb, keeping productive beta chains. Rows matching on CDR3 protein sequence are summarized as one entry with the most common DNA and genes. The sample yields 55,000 to 80,000 distinct CDR3 sequences; about 30% were counted once. Around 6.7% of the sample is taken by the ten largest. Interpreted using the paper, the time point label stands for: before trial treatment.

Sequences were derived from PBMCs, sampled before treatment. The receptors shown here come from a male donor with rectosigmoid adenocarcinoma.

This clonotype has ten or more counts. The rearrangement uses TRBV7-9 and TRBJ2-7; 8 bases are a match to TRBD1. Germline CDR1 reads SEHNR; CDR2 reads FQNEAQ (reference sequence). There are 15 residues in the CDR3. Germline trimming cut 2 bases from V and 4 bases from J; bases unmatched to any gene: 7. CDR3 in DNA: TGTGCCAGCAGCTTAAAAGGGACAGGACGGTACGAGCAGTACTTC. Amino acids: CASSLKGTGRYEQYF.

This clonotype was detected many times. V usage is TRBV14 and J usage is TRBJ2-2, with no clear D. Germline loops: CDR1 SGHDN, CDR2 FVKESK. Trimming pared 1 base from V and 6 bases from J, leaving 6 bases between. This CDR3 spans 13 amino acids. The CDR3 loop is CASSQGGSGELFF. As DNA, the CDR3 is TGTGCCAGCAGCCAAGGGGGTTCCGGGGAGCTGTTTTTT.

This clonotype was recorded at least ten times. The rearrangement uses TRBV5-4 and TRBJ1-2; D may be TRBD1 (6 bases). This CDR3 contains 13 residues. From germline, CDR1 is SGHNT and CDR2 YYREEE (reference sequence). Trimming took 6 bases from V and 2 from J, leaving 11 bases between them. CDR3 DNA: TGTGCCAGCAATACGGACAGCAACTATGGCTACACCTTC. The encoded protein is CASNTDSNYGYTF.

On this clonotype itself: The junction departs from the called germline gene at one end, perhaps through a read error. V and J are TRBV2 and TRBJ2-5; no reliable D call. Germline V gives CDR1 SNHLY, CDR2 FYNNEI. The CDR3 is 13 residues long. The CDR3 protein is CAGSLTYPETQYF. CDR3 coding DNA: TGTGCCGGCAGTCTGACATATCCTGAGACCCAGTACTTC.

This clonotype was detected ten times or more. The chain carries TRBV6-2 or TRBV6-3 and TRBJ2-7, with D unclear. Looked up from germline, CDR1 is MNHEY and CDR2 is SVGEGT. V was trimmed by 2 bases and J by 1 base, leaving 9 bases between them. This CDR3 has 14 amino acids. CDR3 amino acids: CASSYRAESYEQYF. Here the CDR3 DNA reads TGTGCCAGCAGTTACAGGGCGGAATCCTACGAGCAGTACTTC.

At least ten counts were recorded for this clonotype. The V call is TRBV14, the J call TRBJ2-1, with TRBD1 identical over 9 bases. CDR3 length: 15 amino acids. CDR1 is SGHDN, CDR2 FVKESK, per germline. After removal of 1 base from V and 4 bases from J, the junction contained 2 bases not matched to a gene. The CDR3 reads CASSQGGQGYNEQFF. CDR3 sequence (DNA): TGTGCCAGCAGCCAAGGGGGACAGGGTTACAATGAGCAGTTCTTC.

This clonotype was found many times. The rearrangement uses TRBV10-3 and TRBJ2-7; TRBD2 matches 11 bases. CDR1 is ENHRY and CDR2 is SYGVKD in the germline V gene. This CDR3 comprises 14 residues. V shed 6 bases and J 0 bases; nucleotides not matched to a gene: 1. The CDR3 sequence: CAIRGTSGSYEQYF. The CDR3, as DNA: TGTGCCATCAGGGGGACTAGCGGCTCCTACGAGCAGTACTTC.

This clonotype was counted at least ten times. This rearrangement joins TRBV27 to TRBJ2-1; 11 bases match TRBD2. The germline V gene encodes CDR1 MNHEY and CDR2 SMNVEV (reference sequence). The trim removed 5 bases at V and 6 bases at J, leaving 12 bases unmatched. The CDR3 has 17 residues. The CDR3 nucleotides are TGTGCCAGCAGTAGGTCCCCCTCTAGCGGGGGGTCCAATGAGCAGTTCTTC. It specifies CASSRSPSSGGSNEQFF.

The sample holds many counts of this clonotype. This sequence joins TRBV11-2 and TRBJ2-5; TRBD2 matches at 9 bases. Trimming took 5 bases from V and 2 from J; bases not matched to a gene: 6. Germline lookup yields CDR1 SGHAT and CDR2 FQNNGV. The CDR3 contains 15 residues. The CDR3 is CASSLSGGIQETQYF. CDR3 DNA: TGTGCCAGCAGCCTCAGCGGGGGGATACAAGAGACCCAGTACTTC. The whole variable domain, remainder taken from reference TRBV11-2 and TRBJ2-5, is EAGVAQSPRYKIIEKRQSVAFWCNPISGHATLYWYQQILGQGPKLLIQFQNNGVVDDSQLPKDRFSAERLKGVDSTLKIQPAKLEDSAVYLCASSLSGGIQETQYFGPGTRLLVL.

This clonotype was recorded many times. The chain carries TRBV7-9 and TRBJ2-7, with TRBD1 identical over 9 bases. The ends lost 5 bases at V and 6 bases at J; junction bases unmatched: 20. The CDR3 has 18 residues. Germline CDR1 reads SEHNR; CDR2 reads FQNEAQ (reference sequence). CDR3 DNA: TGTGCCAGCAGCCCCATGGGAGGACAGGGGACGGGGGGCCTCGAGCAGTACTTC. Protein: CASSPMGGQGTGGLEQYF.

This clonotype was counted ten times or more. This rearrangement joins TRBV28 to TRBJ2-7, with 7 bases matching TRBD2. The CDR3 runs to 13 residues. V was clipped by 2 bases and J by 4 bases; unmatched bases: 2. Germline CDR1 reads MDHEN; CDR2 reads SYDVKM. The CDR3 region has the DNA TGTGCCAGCAGTTTACAGGGAGGGTACGAGCAGTACTTC. Residues: CASSLQGGYEQYF.

This sequence joins TRBV6-1 and TRBJ1-2, with D unresolved. Trimming took 4 bases from V and 3 from J, leaving 6 bases between them. The length of the CDR3 is 12 residues. Looked up from germline, CDR1 is MNHNS and CDR2 is SASEGT. The CDR3 sequence is CASSALDYGYTF. CDR3 DNA sequence: TGTGCCAGCAGTGCTTTGGACTATGGCTACACCTTC.

This clonotype has at least ten counts. The rearrangement joins TRBV28 to TRBJ2-5; D might be TRBD1 (6 bases). V lost 8 bases and J lost 5, with 12 bases in between. Germline V gives CDR1 MDHEN, CDR2 SYDVKM. The CDR3 runs 12 residues. CDR3 in DNA: TGTGCCAGCCAGGGGAGTGAGGAGACCCAGTACTTC. Translating it yields CASQGSEETQYF.

In its sample, this clonotype was seen many times. The chain combines TRBV3-1 with TRBJ2-5; 8 nucleotides match TRBD2. The ends lost 9 bases at V and 4 bases at J; junction bases unmatched: 10. Germline loops: CDR1 LGHDT, CDR2 YNNKEL (reference sequence). The CDR3 sequence is 14 residues long. The CDR3 loop reads CASTRGGLGETQYF. CDR3 coding DNA: TGTGCCAGTACCCGGGGGGGCCTAGGAGAGACCCAGTACTTC.

This clonotype was picked up many times. V gene TRBV19 combines with J gene TRBJ2-7; D not certain. Germline CDR1 reads LNHDA; CDR2 reads SQIVND (reference sequence). The CDR3 is 13 amino acids. Trimming removed 4 bases at V and 4 bases at J, with 11 bases between. The CDR3 DNA reads TGTGCCAGTAGTACCTCGGTTTTTTACGAGCAGTACTTC. Translated: CASSTSVFYEQYF.

There are many counts of this clonotype. The gene calls are TRBV29-1 and TRBJ1-5; perhaps TRBD1 as D (5 bases). The V gene lost 7 bases and the J gene lost 2 bases, with 12 bases spanning the gap. The CDR3 consists of 13 residues. Germline assignment: CDR1 SQVTM and CDR2 ANQGSEA. The CDR3 DNA reads TGCAGCGCCAGGGACGGAGGCAATCAGCCCCAGCATTTT. Its protein product is CSARDGGNQPQHF.

This clonotype showed up just once. It is unclear where the CDR3 begins or ends on the DNA, so no DNA is shown, and the CDR3 is as TCRdb lists it. The chain links TRBV6-8 to TRBJ2-2; the D call in the table, TRBD2, was not verified against the DNA. CDR1 and CDR2 from the germline V gene are MNHGY and SAAAGT. Both ends counted, the CDR3 spans 16 residues. Here the CDR3 reads CASSFSDHGELFFFFF.

There are many counts of this clonotype. The chain employs TRBV2 and TRBJ1-3; a possible D gene is TRBD1 (5 bases). The CDR3 extends over 13 amino acids. CDR1 and CDR2 from the germline V gene are SNHLY and FYNNEI. V was trimmed by 10 bases and J by 1 base, leaving 11 bases between them. This CDR3 is CATKGLSGNTIYF. DNA for the CDR3: TGTGCCACCAAGGGGCTTTCTGGAAACACCATATATTTT.

This clonotype has ten or more counts. The J gene is TRBJ1-4, the V gene TRBV11-2; 7 positions agree with TRBD1. V lost 4 bases and J lost 6; bases outside the gene matches: 2. There are 13 residues in the CDR3. From germline, CDR1 is SGHAT and CDR2 FQNNGV. The CDR3 nucleotides read TGTGCCAGCAGCTCCAGGGGGGATGAAAAACTGTTTTTT. This sequence encodes CASSSRGDEKLFF.

There are many counts of this clonotype. The V and J genes are TRBV19 and TRBJ2-7, with 7 positions matching TRBD1. CDR1 LNHDA and CDR2 SQIVND come from the germline V gene (reference sequence). This CDR3 spans 15 amino acids. J lost 0 bases, V lost 11 bases, and 13 bases had no gene match. The CDR3 sequence: CACTRTGPSSYEQYF. As DNA, the CDR3 is TGTGCCTGCACGCGGACAGGCCCAAGCTCCTACGAGCAGTACTTC.

This clonotype occurred many times. This sequence joins TRBV5-1 and TRBJ2-2, with D uncertain. V lost 3 bases to trimming and J lost 2 bases, with 5 bases between them. The CDR3 runs to 13 residues. The germline gives CDR1 SGHRS, CDR2 YFSETQ. In nucleotides, the CDR3 is TGCGCCAGCAGCTCCCGAAACACCGGGGAGCTGTTTTTT. Translated: CASSSRNTGELFF.

The table lists this clonotype with many counts. The V gene is TRBV9, the J gene TRBJ2-7, with 8 bases matching TRBD1. Germline V gene lookup returns CDR1 SGDLS and CDR2 YYNGEE. The J segment lost 3 bases and the V segment lost 3 bases, leaving 5 bases of the junction unmatched. The CDR3 is made up of 14 amino acids. Here the CDR3 reads CASSARDRSYEQYF. The CDR3 nucleotides read TGTGCCAGCAGCGCCCGGGACAGGAGCTACGAGCAGTACTTC.

The sample holds many counts of this clonotype. This chain links TRBV28 with TRBJ2-5; the match to TRBD2 covers 7 bases. The CDR3 is 15 amino acids. With V trimmed by 7 bases and J by 4 bases, 12 bases remained unmatched. The germline CDR1 and CDR2 sequences are MDHEN and SYDVKM. In nucleotides, the CDR3 is TGTGCCAGCACATCGGGGACTAAGTTGATAGAGACCCAGTACTTC. Protein sequence: CASTSGTKLIETQYF. Together with reference TRBV28 and TRBJ2-5, the CDR3 gives the full variable domain: DVKVTQSSRYLVKRTGEKVFLECVQDMDHENMFWYRQDPGLGLRLIYFSYDVKMKEKGDIPEGYSVSREKKERFSLILESASTNQTSMYLCASTSGTKLIETQYFGPGTRLLVL.

This clonotype was picked up many times. The chain uses TRBV13 and TRBJ2-1; D is ambiguous. V was pared by 2 bases and J by 7 bases, with 6 bases between. This CDR3 spans 12 amino acids. Per the germline V gene, CDR1 is PRHDT and CDR2 is FYEKMQ (reference sequence). CDR3 sequence reads: CASSLSYNEQFF. CDR3 coding DNA: TGTGCCAGCAGCTTAAGCTATAATGAGCAGTTCTTC. The full variable domain, in which reference TRBV13 and TRBJ2-1 provide the parts outside the CDR3, is AAGVIQSPRHLIKEKRETATLKCYPIPRHDTVYWYQQGPGQDPQFLISFYEKMQSDKGSIPDRFSAQQFSDYHSELNMSSLELGDSALYFCASSLSYNEQFFGPGTRLTVL.

This clonotype was observed at least ten times. CDR3 coding DNA: TGTGCCAGCAGCTCTCTGGAGAGGGGCGAGAATTCACCCCTCCACTTT. It is translated as CASSSLERGENSPLHF. The rearrangement links TRBV3-1 to TRBJ1-6; D possibly corresponds to TRBD1 (5 bases). Germline V gene sequence: CDR1 LGHDT, CDR2 YNNKEL (reference sequence). The CDR3 covers 16 residues. V lost 5 bases to trimming and J lost 7 bases, with 18 bases between them.

The V gene is TRBV5-1, the J gene TRBJ2-5, with D uncertain. Between the trimmed V and J ends, which lost 6 bases and 5 bases, there was a span of 11 bases. CDR1 SGHRS and CDR2 YFSETQ come from the germline V gene. This CDR3 is built from 12 residues. The CDR3 is CASTHNGETQYF. The CDR3 DNA sequence: TGCGCCAGCACTCATAATGGGGAGACCCAGTACTTC.

The chain couples TRBV30 to TRBJ1-5; D possibly corresponds to TRBD1 (5 bases). Deletions cut 4 bases from V and 6 bases from J, with 16 bases between. The CDR3 spans 14 residues. Germline values: CDR1 GTSNPN, CDR2 SVGIG (reference sequence). CDR3 amino acids: CAWNSGTAAQPQHF. CDR3 in DNA: TGTGCCTGGAACTCCGGGACCGCCGCTCAGCCCCAGCATTTT. Supplemented by reference TRBV30 and TRBJ1-5, the full variable domain reads SQTIHQWPATLVQPVGSPLSLECTVEGTSNPNLYWYRQAAGRGLQLLFYSVGIGQISSEVPQNLSASRPQDRQFILSSKKLLLSDSGFYLCAWNSGTAAQPQHFGDGTRLSIL.

The chain couples TRBV5-1 to TRBJ2-1; 9 positions match TRBD2. The CDR3 loop spans 14 amino acids. Trimming at V came to 3 bases and at J to 7 bases, leaving 5 bases not matched to a gene. CDR1 SGHRS and CDR2 YFSETQ come from the germline V gene. CDR3 protein: CASSWGTSPNEQFF. The CDR3 DNA reads TGCGCCAGCAGCTGGGGGACTAGCCCGAATGAGCAGTTCTTC.